This TCR beta chain emerged from a study of CD4+ T cells in melanoma. The study's findings and limits: A reported correlation linked neoantigen-specific CD4+ T cells to CD8+, macrophage and B cell function. Diverse differentiation states were reported for melanoma neoantigen-specific CD4+ T cells.

V dropped 5 bases and J dropped 0 bases, with 14 bases sitting between them. CDR1 and CDR2 from the germline V gene are SGHTA and FQGNSA. This CDR3 is built from 16 residues. Profiled with immunoSEQ multiplex PCR; TCRdb holds only in-frame clones, not every one. This table holds about 50,000 clones, 89% found once. As regards this clone: Its target is unknown.

This chain connects TRBV7-2 to TRBJ1-5; D is undetermined. The TCR sequence derives from a human donor with melanoma. Material: peripheral blood. CDR3 bases: TGTGCCAGCAGCCAAGGAGAGGGAAGTAGCAATCAGCCCCAGCATTTT. It encodes CASSQGEGSSNQPQHF.